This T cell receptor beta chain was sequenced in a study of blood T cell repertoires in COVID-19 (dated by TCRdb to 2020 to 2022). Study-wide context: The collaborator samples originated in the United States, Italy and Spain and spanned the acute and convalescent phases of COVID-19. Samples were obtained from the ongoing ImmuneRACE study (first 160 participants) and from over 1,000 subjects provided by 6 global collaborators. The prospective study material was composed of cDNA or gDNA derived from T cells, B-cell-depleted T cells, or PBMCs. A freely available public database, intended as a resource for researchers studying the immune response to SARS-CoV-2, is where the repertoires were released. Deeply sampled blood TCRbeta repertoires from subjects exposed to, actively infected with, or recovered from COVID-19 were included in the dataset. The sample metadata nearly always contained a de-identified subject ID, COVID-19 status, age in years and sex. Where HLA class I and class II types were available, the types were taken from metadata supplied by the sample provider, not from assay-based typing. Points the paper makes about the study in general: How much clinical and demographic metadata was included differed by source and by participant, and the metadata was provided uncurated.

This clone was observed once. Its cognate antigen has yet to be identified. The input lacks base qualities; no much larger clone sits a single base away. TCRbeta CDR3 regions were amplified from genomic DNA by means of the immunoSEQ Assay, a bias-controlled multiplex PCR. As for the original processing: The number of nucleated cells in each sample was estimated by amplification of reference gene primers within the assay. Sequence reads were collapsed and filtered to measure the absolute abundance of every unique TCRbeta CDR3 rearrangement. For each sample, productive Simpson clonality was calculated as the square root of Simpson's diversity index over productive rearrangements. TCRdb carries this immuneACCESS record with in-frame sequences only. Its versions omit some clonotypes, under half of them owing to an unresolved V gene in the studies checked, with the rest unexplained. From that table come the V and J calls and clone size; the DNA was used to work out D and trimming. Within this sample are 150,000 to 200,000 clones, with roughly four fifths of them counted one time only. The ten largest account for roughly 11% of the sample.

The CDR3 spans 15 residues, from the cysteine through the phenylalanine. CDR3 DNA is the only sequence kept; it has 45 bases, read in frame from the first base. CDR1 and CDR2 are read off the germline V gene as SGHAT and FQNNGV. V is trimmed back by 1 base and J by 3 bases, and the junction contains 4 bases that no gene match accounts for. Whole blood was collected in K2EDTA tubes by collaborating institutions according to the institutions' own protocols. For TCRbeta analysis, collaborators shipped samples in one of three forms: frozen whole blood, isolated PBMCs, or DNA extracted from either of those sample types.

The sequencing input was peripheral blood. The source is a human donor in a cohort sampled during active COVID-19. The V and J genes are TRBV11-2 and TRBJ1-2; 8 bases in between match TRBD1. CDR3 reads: CASSLGQGIDYGYTF. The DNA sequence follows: TGTGCCAGCAGCTTAGGACAGGGGATAGACTATGGCTACACCTTC.